This T cell receptor (beta chain) was recovered during a study of T cell responses to AZD1222 COVID-19 vaccine. Profiled with immunoSEQ multiplex PCR; TCRdb holds only in-frame clones, not every one. The data contain some 100,000 clones, around nine tenths of them seen just once; the ten biggest clones take up less than 15%. This clonotype was sampled from an adult in good health. The sequencing here drew on peripheral blood, taken on day 0 of AZD1222 vaccination.

CDR3 DNA: TGTGCCAGCAGTTACCTTCCGGGAGCAATCACAGATACGCAGTATTTT. It is translated as CASSYLPGAITDTQYF. V and J are TRBV6-6 and TRBJ2-3; TRBD2 might be the D (6 bases). Trimming pared 2 bases from V and 2 bases from J, leaving 14 bases between. Germline lookup yields CDR1 MNHNY and CDR2 SVGAGI (reference sequence). CDR3 length: 16 residues.